This TCR beta chain was obtained from a study of CD8+CD57+ T cells in acquired aplastic anemia. Sequenced patients had shown CD8+CD57+ cell expansion by flow cytometry. There are a few counts of this clonotype. Its specificity is not known. Study-level points and caveats: A set of twenty-nine CD8+ CDR3 sequences was shared between patients and controls, and these sequences appeared highly expressed in patients.

Both TCR beta VDJ combination and CDR3 sequence profiling were carried out. Genomic DNA was the template for this profiling. From the reads, TCRdb called clonotypes with MiXCR, one entry per CDR3 protein. The sample lists just over 450,000 distinct CDR3 sequences; around 33% were seen once. The CDR3 has 14 amino acids. Germline CDR1 SEHNR, CDR2 FQNEAQ (reference sequence). V lost 4 bases and J lost 8; bases outside the gene matches: 5. The sample was sorted CD4+, CD8+, or CD8+CD57+ T cells (not recorded which) from PBMCs. The rearrangement uses TRBV7-9 and TRBJ2-1; 10 bases are shared with TRBD2. The clonotype was recovered from a human donor with aplastic anemia. CDR3 region: CASSYGTSVDEQFF. The CDR3 DNA sequence: TGTGCCAGCAGCTACGGGACTAGCGTCGATGAGCAGTTCTTC. Combining the CDR3 with reference TRBV7-9 and TRBJ2-1 gives the whole variable domain DTGVSQNPRHKITKRGQNVTFRCDPISEHNRLYWYRQTLGQGPEFLTYFQNEAQLEKSRLLSDRFSAERPKGSFSTLEIQRTEQGDSAMYLCASSYGTSVDEQFFGPGTRLTVL.